The clone carrying this T cell receptor beta chain was recorded at least ten times. The sample comes from a study of T cells in Graves' hyperthyroidism and ophthalmopathy. Regions amplified from RNA transcripts were the TCR beta CDR3 regions. The TCR CDR3 first-round RT-PCR relied on the HTBI primer set. Using its own MiXCR run on the multiplex PCR reads, TCRdb lists one record per CDR3 protein. The repertoire has approximately 500,000 distinct CDR3 sequences, around 45% of them found once; the top ten carry approximately 7.5%. The TCR originated in a woman aged 18-29 years with Graves' hyperthyroidism. Sequencing input: peripheral blood or thyroid tissue (not recorded which).

The CDR3 spells CASSIVGQGAYEQYF. The CDR3 DNA reads as TGTGCCAGTAGTATAGTTGGACAGGGGGCCTACGAGCAGTACTTC. This rearrangement joins TRBV19 to TRBJ2-7; 10 bases agree with TRBD1. V lost 1 base, J lost 2 bases, and 2 bases stayed unmatched. Germline assignment: CDR1 LNHDA and CDR2 SQIVND (reference sequence). The CDR3 is 15 residues long.